This entry lists 7 T cell receptor beta chains sequenced from one sample in a study of cytomegalovirus exposure and HLA in healthy donors. Method: immunoSEQ multiplex PCR; TCRdb's copy keeps in-frame clones and lacks some. The table records 80,000 to 95,000 clones, roughly 95% of them present only once. Sequenced material: PBMCs. Receptors were obtained from a woman aged 18-29 years in good health and CMV-seronegative.

The J gene is TRBJ1-1, the V gene TRBV20-1; D perhaps matches TRBD1 (5 bases). Trimming shortened V by 5 bases and J by 11 bases, and 15 bases separated the two germline ends. The germline V gene has CDR1 DFQATT and CDR2 SNEGSKA (reference sequence). This CDR3 spans 11 amino acids. The CDR3, as DNA: TGCAGTGCTGGGGGGGAGTTTTGGGCTTTCTTT. Its translation: CSAGGEFWAFF.

The chain is built from TRBV15 and TRBJ2-3; 8 bases match TRBD1. V shed 1 base and J 1 base; nucleotides not matched to a gene: 4. Looked up from germline, CDR1 is LNHNV and CDR2 is YYDKDF (reference sequence). The CDR3 is made up of 16 amino acids. Here the CDR3 DNA reads TGTGCCACCAGCAGAGCGGTGACAGGGGGCACAGATACGCAGTATTTT. Translation gives CATSRAVTGGTDTQYF.

The rearrangement uses TRBV7-8 and TRBJ2-7, with 8 bases lining up with TRBD2. The CDR3 extends over 13 amino acids. J gave up 2 bases and V 8 bases, and 5 bases lay outside the gene matches. From germline, CDR1 is SGHVS and CDR2 FQNEAQ. The CDR3 reads CASSVAGTYEQYF. Here the CDR3 DNA reads TGTGCCAGCTCCGTAGCGGGAACCTACGAGCAGTACTTC.

V and J are TRBV5-1 and TRBJ2-5, with a possible D match to TRBD1 (5 bases). This CDR3 has 16 amino acids. CDR1 is SGHRS and CDR2 is YFSETQ in the germline V gene. The germline V and J ends were trimmed by 0 bases and 0 bases, with 12 bases remaining between them. The CDR3 DNA sequence: TGCGCCAGCAGCTTGGGTTCAGGGATAAACCAAGAGACCCAGTACTTC. This codes for CASSLGSGINQETQYF.

This chain links TRBV30 with TRBJ1-2; 8 bases align to TRBD1. V lost 4 bases, J lost 5 bases, and 12 bases stayed unmatched. Germline V gives CDR1 GTSNPN, CDR2 SVGIG (reference sequence). The CDR3 runs 15 residues. This CDR3 is CAWNAGGQGLYGYTF. The CDR3 DNA sequence: TGTGCCTGGAATGCCGGCGGACAGGGACTTTATGGCTACACCTTC.

The chain combines TRBV15 with TRBJ2-4; 7 bases match TRBD2. The CDR3 covers 19 residues. Germline CDR1 reads LNHNV; CDR2 reads YYDKDF (reference sequence). The ends lost 0 bases at V and 5 bases at J; junction bases unmatched: 16. The CDR3, as DNA: TGTGCCACCAGCAGAGATTGGGCCCCGGGGGGAGGGGAGGAAAACATTCAGTACTTC. Translation: CATSRDWAPGGGEENIQYF.

The CDR3 loop is CASSPQYEQYF. The CDR3 DNA follows: TGTGCCAGCAGCCCCCAGTACGAGCAGTACTTC. This chain uses TRBV7-9 with TRBJ2-7; D not resolved. V was pared by 5 bases and J by 4 bases, with 6 bases between. Germline V gene data show CDR1 as SEHNR and CDR2 as FQNEAQ (reference sequence). This CDR3 region has 11 residues.